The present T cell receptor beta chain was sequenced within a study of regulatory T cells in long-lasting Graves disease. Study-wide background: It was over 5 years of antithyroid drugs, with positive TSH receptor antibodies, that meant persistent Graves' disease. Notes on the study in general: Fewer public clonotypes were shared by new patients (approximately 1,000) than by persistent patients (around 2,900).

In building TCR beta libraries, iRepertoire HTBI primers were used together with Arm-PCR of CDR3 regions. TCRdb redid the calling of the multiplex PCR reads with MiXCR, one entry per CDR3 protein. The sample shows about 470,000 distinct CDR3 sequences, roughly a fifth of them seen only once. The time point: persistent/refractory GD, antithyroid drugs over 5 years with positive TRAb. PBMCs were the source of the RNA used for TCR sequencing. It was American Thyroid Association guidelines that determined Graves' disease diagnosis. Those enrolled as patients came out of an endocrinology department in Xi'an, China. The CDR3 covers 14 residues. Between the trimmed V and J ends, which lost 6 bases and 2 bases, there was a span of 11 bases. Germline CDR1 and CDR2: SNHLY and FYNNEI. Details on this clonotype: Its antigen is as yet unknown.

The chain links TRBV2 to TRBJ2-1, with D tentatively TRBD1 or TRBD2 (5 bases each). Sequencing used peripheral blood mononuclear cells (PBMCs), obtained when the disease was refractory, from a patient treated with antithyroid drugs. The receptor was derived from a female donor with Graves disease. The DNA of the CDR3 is TGTGCCAGCAGAGGGCAGGGAGCCTACAATGAGCAGTTCTTC. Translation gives CASRGQGAYNEQFF.